This T cell receptor beta chain was sequenced in a study of OX40 agonist ivuxolimab in advanced cancers. Overall study context: Ivuxolimab, an antibody that agonizes OX40 (CD134), was administered to the patients. Ivuxolimab was administered intravenously to patients at 0.01 to 10 mg/kg every 2 weeks. Broader study findings: The CD4+ and CD8+ T cells in the blood had expanded clonally by week 6 at 0.1 to 3.0 mg/kg. Among T cells, CD8+ cells averaged more expanded clones than CD4+ cells.

In regard to this clone: The antigen is undetermined.

The table came from immunoSEQ multiplex PCR; TCRdb's copy has only in-frame clones and leaves some out. The sample yields roughly 56,000 clones, roughly 85% seen once. Germline CDR1 WSHSY, CDR2 SAAADI. The CDR3 spans 15 residues. Trimming at V came to 4 bases and at J to 2 bases, leaving 3 bases not matched to a gene. This clonotype originated in an adult with an advanced solid tumor such as melanoma, head and neck, liver or kidney cancer. The sequenced sample was CD4+ or CD8+ T cells sorted from blood, obtained in a trial of the OX40 agonist ivuxolimab. The chain is built from TRBV10-2 and TRBJ2-7, with TRBD2 matching over 12 bases. The CDR3 DNA sequence: TGCGCCAGCAGTGTAAGGACTAGCGGGACCTACGAGCAGTACTTC. It yields the protein CASSVRTSGTYEQYF.